Listed below are T cell receptor beta chains from one sample, sequenced in a study of blood T cell repertoires in COVID-19. Clones were sequenced by immunoSEQ multiplex PCR, and TCRdb holds only the in-frame ones, with some missing. The table has about 260,000 clones, roughly 88% seen once. Sequenced sample: peripheral blood. The receptor set was obtained from a woman aged 70 to 79 with COVID-19, enrolled during active disease. CDR3s include the opening cysteine and the closing phenylalanine or tryptophan. Each record gives: clone size, V gene, D gene, CDR3 length, J gene, CDR3 DNA, CDR3 protein. D genes are given only for firm matches. Some rows mark clone size as missing; the rest say once, few, many or name a class of expanded clone.

-,TRBV5-4,TRBD2,15,TRBJ2-2,TGTGCCAGCAGCTTGCCGCCTAGCGGGGCCGGGGAGCTGTTTTTT,CASSLPPSGAGELFF
-,TRBV30,TRBD1,13,TRBJ1-5,TGTGCCTGGGGACAGGGTGCTGTCCAGCCCCAGCATTTT,CAWGQGAVQPQHF
-,TRBV7-3,-,16,TRBJ2-1,TGTGCCAGCAGCTCCCGGACAGCCGCTTTGGGAGATGAGCAGTTCTTC,CASSSRTAALGDEQFF
-,TRBV11-2,-,15,TRBJ2-7,TGTGCCAGCAGCTTAGATCGGTCAAGCTCCTACGAGCAGTACTTC,CASSLDRSSSYEQYF
-,TRBV7-6,TRBD2,15,TRBJ2-3,TGTGCCAGCAGCCCCCGCCCAAGCGGGGAAGATACGCAGTATTTT,CASSPRPSGEDTQYF
-,TRBV11-3,TRBD1,15,TRBJ2-5,TGTGCCAGCAGCCAGCGAGGGACAGGGGGGGAGACCCAGTACTTC,CASSQRGTGGETQYF
-,TRBV7-2,-,17,TRBJ2-3,TGTGCCAGCAGCTTAGTAGGTGGCTCATCTCGGGTAGATACGCAGTATTTT,CASSLVGGSSRVDTQYF
-,TRBV29-1,-,11,TRBJ1-2,TGCAGCGTTGGGTTACAAGTAGGCTACACCTTC,CSVGLQVGYTF
-,TRBV2,TRBD2,17,TRBJ2-1,TGTGCCAGCCAGGGGCGGACTAGCGGGAATTCCTACAATGAGCAGTTCTTC,CASQGRTSGNSYNEQFF
many,TRBV7-9,-,14,TRBJ2-5,TGTGCCAGCAGCCGCAACAGGAGGGGAGAGACCCAGTACTTC,CASSRNRRGETQYF
-,TRBV10-1,-,17,TRBJ2-1,TGCGCCAGCAGTGAGAACGACCGACTCATGTCCTACAATGAGCAGTTCTTC,CASSENDRLMSYNEQFF
-,TRBV11-2,TRBD2,16,TRBJ2-1,TGTGCCAGCAGCTTGACCGGGACTAGTCCCTACAATGAGCAGTTCTTC,CASSLTGTSPYNEQFF
-,TRBV21-1,-,17,TRBJ1-2,TGTGCCAGCAGCAAAGAAAGAGGGACAGGGGGCAGGGGTGGCTACACCTTC,CASSKERGTGGRGGYTF
-,TRBV30,-,15,TRBJ1-4,TGTGCTGCGGGGTCAGGAGCCGCAACTAATGAAAAACTGTTTTTT,CAAGSGAATNEKLFF
-,TRBV5-8,-,14,TRBJ1-3,TGTGCCAGCAGCCGGACAAGCTCTGGAAACACCATATATTTT,CASSRTSSGNTIYF
-,TRBV19,-,15,TRBJ1-3,TGTGCCAGTAGCTGGGACGGGAGCTCTGGAAACACCATATATTTT,CASSWDGSSGNTIYF
-,TRBV24-1,-,13,TRBJ2-7,TGTGCCACCAGTGATGGGCCGACCTACGAGCAGTACTTC,CATSDGPTYEQYF
-,TRBV6-2/TRBV6-3,TRBD1,13,TRBJ1-1,TGTGCCAGCAGCGCAAGGACAGGGTCGGGAGCTTTCTTT,CASSARTGSGAFF
-,TRBV7-9,TRBD1,15,TRBJ1-3,TGTGCCAGCAGCTTCGGACAGGGCCCTGGAAACACCATATATTTT,CASSFGQGPGNTIYF
-,TRBV3-1/TRBV3-2,-,16,TRBJ2-2,TGTGCCAGCAGCCAGCAGCCAGCCTCGGGCACCGGGGAGCTGTTTTTT,CASSQQPASGTGELFF